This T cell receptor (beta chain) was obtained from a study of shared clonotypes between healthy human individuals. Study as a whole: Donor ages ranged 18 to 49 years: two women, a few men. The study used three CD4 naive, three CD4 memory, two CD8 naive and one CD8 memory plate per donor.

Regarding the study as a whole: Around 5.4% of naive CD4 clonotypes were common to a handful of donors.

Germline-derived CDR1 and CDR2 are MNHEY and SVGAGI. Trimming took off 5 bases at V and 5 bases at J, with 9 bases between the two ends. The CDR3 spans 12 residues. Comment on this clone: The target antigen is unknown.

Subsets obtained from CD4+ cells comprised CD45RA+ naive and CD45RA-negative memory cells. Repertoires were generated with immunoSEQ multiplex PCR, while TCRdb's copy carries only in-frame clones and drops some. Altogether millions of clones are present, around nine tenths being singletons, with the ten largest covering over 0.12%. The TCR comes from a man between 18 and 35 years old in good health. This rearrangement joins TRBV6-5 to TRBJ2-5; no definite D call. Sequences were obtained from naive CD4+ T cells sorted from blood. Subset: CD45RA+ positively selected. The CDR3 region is CASSPLPETQYF. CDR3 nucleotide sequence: TGTGCCAGCAGTCCCCTCCCCGAGACCCAGTACTTC.